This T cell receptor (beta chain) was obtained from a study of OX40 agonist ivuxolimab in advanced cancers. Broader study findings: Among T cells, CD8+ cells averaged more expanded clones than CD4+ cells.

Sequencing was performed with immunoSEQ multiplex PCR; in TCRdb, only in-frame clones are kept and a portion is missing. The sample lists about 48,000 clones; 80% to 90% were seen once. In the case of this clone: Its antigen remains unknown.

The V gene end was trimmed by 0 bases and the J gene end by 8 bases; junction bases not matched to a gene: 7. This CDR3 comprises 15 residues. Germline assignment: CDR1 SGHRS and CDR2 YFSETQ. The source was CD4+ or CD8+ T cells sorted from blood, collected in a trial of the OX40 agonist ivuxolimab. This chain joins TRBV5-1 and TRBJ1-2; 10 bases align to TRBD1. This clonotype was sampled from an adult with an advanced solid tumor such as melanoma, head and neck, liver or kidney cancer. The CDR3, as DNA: TGCGCCAGCAGCTTGGATGGACAGGGGGAGAGCGGCTACACCTTC. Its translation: CASSLDGQGESGYTF.